Described below is a single T cell receptor beta chain sequence and its context. Its specificity is unknown. Repertoires were generated with immunoSEQ multiplex PCR, while TCRdb's copy carries only in-frame clones and drops some. In the table there are roughly 90,000 clones, around 84% of which are singletons. This CDR3 has 15 amino acids. In germline, CDR1 is SGDLS, CDR2 YYNGEE. V was clipped by 3 bases and J by 6 bases, with 16 bases between them. This sample stems from a study of identifying expanded T cells in peripheral blood. Study-wide results and caveats: Variance in clone template counts between roughly two-week samples significantly increased with total template count across all healthy donors. Differentially abundant clones: roughly 1.2 between replicates, 15 to 17 at roughly 2 weeks, more than 18 at four.

The chain couples TRBV9 to TRBJ1-3, with D possibly matching TRBD1 (6 bases). Sequencing was carried out using blood. This sequence was found in a person aged 18 to 70 in good health. The DNA for the CDR3 is TGTGCCAGCAGCGACCGGGGGCGTGTCGTAAACACCATATATTTT. It is translated as CASSDRGRVVNTIYF.